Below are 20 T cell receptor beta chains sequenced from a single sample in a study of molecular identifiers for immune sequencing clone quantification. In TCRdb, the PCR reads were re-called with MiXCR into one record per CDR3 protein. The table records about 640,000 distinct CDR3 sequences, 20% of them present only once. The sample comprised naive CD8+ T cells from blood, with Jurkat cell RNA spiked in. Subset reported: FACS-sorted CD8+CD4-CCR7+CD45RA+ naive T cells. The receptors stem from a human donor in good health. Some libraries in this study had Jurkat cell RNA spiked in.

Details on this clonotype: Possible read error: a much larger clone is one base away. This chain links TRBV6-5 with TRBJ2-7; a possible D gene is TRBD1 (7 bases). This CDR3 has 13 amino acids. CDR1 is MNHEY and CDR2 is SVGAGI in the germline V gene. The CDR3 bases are TGTGCCAGCAGCCATGGACAGGACTACGGGCAGTACTTC. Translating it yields CASSHGQDYGQYF.

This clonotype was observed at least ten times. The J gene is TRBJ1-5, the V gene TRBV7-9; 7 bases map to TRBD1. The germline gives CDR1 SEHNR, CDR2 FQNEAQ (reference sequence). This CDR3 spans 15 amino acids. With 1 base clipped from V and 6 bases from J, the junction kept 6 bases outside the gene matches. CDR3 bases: TGTGCCAGCAGCTTAGGTCGAGGGGGCGGTCAGCCCCAGCATTTT. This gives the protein CASSLGRGGGQPQHF. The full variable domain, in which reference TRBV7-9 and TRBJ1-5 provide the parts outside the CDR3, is DTGVSQNPRHKITKRGQNVTFRCDPISEHNRLYWYRQTLGQGPEFLTYFQNEAQLEKSRLLSDRFSAERPKGSFSTLEIQRTEQGDSAMYLCASSLGRGGGQPQHFGDGTRLSIL.

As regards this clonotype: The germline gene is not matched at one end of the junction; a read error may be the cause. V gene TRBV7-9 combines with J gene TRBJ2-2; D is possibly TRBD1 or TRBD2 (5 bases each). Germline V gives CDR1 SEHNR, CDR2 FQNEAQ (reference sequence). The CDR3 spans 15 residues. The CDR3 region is CASPPRGPSTGELFF. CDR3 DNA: TGTGCCAGCCCGCCGAGGGGACCAAGCACCGGGGAACTGTTTTTT.

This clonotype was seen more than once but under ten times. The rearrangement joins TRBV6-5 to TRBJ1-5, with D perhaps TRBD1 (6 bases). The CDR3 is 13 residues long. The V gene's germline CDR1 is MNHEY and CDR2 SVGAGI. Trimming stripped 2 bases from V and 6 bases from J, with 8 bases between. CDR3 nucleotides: TGTGCCAGCAGTTACGGACAGAGTCAGCCCCAGCATTTT. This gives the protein CASSYGQSQPQHF.

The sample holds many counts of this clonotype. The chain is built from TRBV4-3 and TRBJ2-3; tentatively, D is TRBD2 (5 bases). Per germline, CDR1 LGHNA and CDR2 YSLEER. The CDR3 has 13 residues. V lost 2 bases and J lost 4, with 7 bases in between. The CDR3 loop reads CASSQSSSDTQYF. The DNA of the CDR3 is TGCGCCAGCAGCCAATCTAGCTCAGATACGCAGTATTTT.

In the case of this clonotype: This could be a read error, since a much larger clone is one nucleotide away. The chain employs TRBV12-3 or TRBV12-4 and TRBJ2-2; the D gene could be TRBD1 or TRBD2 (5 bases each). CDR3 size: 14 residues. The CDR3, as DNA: TGTGCCACCGTAGACTCTAATCGGGACGGGGAGCTGGTTTTT. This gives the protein CATVDSNRDGELVF.

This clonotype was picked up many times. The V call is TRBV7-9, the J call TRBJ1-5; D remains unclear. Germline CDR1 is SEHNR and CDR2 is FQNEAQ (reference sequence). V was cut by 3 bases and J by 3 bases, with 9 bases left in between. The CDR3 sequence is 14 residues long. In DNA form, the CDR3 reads TGTGCCAGCAGCTTTGCCGGGGTCAATCAGCCCCAGCATTTT. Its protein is CASSFAGVNQPQHF. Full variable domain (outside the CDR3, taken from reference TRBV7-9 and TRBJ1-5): DTGVSQNPRHKITKRGQNVTFRCDPISEHNRLYWYRQTLGQGPEFLTYFQNEAQLEKSRLLSDRFSAERPKGSFSTLEIQRTEQGDSAMYLCASSFAGVNQPQHFGDGTRLSIL.

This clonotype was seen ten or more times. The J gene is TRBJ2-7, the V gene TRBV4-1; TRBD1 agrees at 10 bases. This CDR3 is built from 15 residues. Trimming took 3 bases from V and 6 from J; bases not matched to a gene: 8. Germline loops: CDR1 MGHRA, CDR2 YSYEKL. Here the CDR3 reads CASSHTGTGDFEQYF. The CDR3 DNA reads TGCGCCAGCAGCCATACCGGGACAGGGGATTTCGAGCAGTACTTC.

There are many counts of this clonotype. The CDR3 DNA reads TGCGCCAGCACTACAGGCAGCAACACTGAAGCTTTCTTT. This encodes CASTTGSNTEAFF. The chain combines TRBV10-2 with TRBJ1-1; D is perhaps TRBD1 (5 bases). The CDR3 contains 13 residues. The V end was cut by 7 bases, the J end by 2 bases, with 11 bases between. Germline values: CDR1 WSHSY, CDR2 SAAADI.

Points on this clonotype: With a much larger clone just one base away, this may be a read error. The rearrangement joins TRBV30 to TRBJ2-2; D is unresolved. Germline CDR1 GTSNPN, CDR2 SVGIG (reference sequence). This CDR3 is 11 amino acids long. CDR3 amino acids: CVWSPTGELFF. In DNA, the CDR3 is TGTGTCTGGAGTCCCACCGGGGAGCTGTTTTTT.

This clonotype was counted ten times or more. The CDR3 DNA follows: TGTGCCAGCAGTTATGCCCAGGGGGCTTTCACTGAAGCTTTCTTT. Its translation is CASSYAQGAFTEAFF. The rearrangement joins TRBV6-5 to TRBJ1-1, with 8 bases fitting TRBD1. With 3 bases clipped from V and 4 bases from J, the junction kept 7 bases outside the gene matches. The V gene's germline CDR1 is MNHEY and CDR2 SVGAGI. The CDR3 contains 15 residues.

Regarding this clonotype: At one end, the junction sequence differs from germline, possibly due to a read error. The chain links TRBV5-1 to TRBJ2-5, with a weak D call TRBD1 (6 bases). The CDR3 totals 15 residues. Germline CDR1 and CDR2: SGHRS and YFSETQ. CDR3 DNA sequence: TGCGCCAGCAGCTTGGATAGGGGGAGCCAAGAGGCCCAGTACTTC. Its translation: CASSLDRGSQEAQYF.

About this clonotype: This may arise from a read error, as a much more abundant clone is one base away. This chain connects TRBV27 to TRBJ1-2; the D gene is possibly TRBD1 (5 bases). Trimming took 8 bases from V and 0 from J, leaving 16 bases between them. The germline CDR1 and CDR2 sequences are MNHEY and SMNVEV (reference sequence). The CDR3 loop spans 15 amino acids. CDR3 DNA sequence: TGTGCCAGCGGATTGACGACAGCCGCTAACTATGGCTACACCTTC. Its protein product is CASGLTTAANYGYTF.

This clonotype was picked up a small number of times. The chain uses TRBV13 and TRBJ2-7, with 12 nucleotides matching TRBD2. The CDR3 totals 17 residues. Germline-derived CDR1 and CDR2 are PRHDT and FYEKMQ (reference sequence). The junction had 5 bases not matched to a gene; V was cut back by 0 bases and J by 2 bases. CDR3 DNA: TGTGCCAGCAGCTTAGGCCCCGGGACTAGCGGGCCCTACGAGCAGTACTTC. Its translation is CASSLGPGTSGPYEQYF.

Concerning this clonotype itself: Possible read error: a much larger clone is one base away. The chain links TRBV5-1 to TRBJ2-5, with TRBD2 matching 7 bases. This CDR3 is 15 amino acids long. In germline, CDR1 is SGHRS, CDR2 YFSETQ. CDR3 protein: CASSLGHGGRETQCF. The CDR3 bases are TGCGCCAGCAGCTTGGGCCACGGGGGGAGAGAGACCCAGTGCTTC.

CDR3: CASSSGSGAYEQYF. The CDR3 bases are TGTGCCAGCAGCTCAGGGTCGGGCGCCTACGAGCAGTACTTC. V usage is TRBV27 and J usage is TRBJ2-7, with TRBD1 as a possible D gene (5 bases). V was shortened by 6 bases and J by 2 bases, with 14 bases between the two germline ends. CDR1 and CDR2 (germline): MNHEY, SMNVEV (reference sequence). The length of the CDR3 is 14 residues.

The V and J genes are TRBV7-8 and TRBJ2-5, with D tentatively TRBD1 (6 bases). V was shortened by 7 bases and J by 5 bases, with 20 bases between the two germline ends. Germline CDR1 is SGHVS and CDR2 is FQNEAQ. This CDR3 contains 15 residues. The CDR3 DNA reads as TGTGCCAGCACCAACCTGGGGGCAGTGCACGAGACCCAGTACTTC. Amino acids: CASTNLGAVHETQYF.

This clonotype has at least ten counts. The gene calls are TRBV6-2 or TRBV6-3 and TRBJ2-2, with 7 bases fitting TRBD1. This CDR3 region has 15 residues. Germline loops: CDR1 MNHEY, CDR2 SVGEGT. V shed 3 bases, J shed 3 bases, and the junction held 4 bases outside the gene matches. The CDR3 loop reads CASSYRTGYTGELFF. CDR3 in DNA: TGTGCCAGCAGTTATAGGACAGGATACACCGGGGAGCTGTTTTTT.

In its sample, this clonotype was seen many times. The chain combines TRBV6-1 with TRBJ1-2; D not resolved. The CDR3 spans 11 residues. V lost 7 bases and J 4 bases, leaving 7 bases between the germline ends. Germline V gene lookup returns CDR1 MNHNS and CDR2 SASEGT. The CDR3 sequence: CASKTPYGYTF. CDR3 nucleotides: TGTGCCAGCAAAACCCCCTATGGCTACACCTTC.

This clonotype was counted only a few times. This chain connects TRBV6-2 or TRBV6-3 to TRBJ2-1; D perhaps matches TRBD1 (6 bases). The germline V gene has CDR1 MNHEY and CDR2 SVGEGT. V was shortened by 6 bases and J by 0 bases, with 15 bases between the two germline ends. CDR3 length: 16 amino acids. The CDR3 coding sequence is TGTGCCAGCAGGAACAGGGAAATAAGCTCCTACAATGAGCAGTTCTTC. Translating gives CASRNREISSYNEQFF.